Listed below are T cell receptor beta chains from one sample, sequenced in a study of low-dose radiotherapy and immunotherapy resistance in tumors. TCRdb re-called the reads with MiXCR, one entry per CDR3 protein. The sample holds 85,000 to 100,000 distinct CDR3 sequences; 9.4% are singletons and the top ten take about 1%. Sequencing was performed on PBMCs, taken before treatment. These receptors originate from a male donor with prostate cancer. Both conserved end residues are part of each CDR3. Each record gives: clone size, J gene, D gene, V gene, CDR3 protein, CDR3 DNA. D genes are given only for firm matches. Sizes are listed as how often the clone was seen (once, few, many) or a class if it is expanded.

size: many; J: TRBJ2-7; D: -; V: TRBV29-1; CDR3: CSVDLGGLGKGEQYF; DNA: TGCAGCGTTGACCTTGGGGGCCTTGGGAAAGGCGAGCAGTACTTC
size: many; J: TRBJ1-4; D: -; V: TRBV7-8; CDR3: CASSLASGTLNEKLFF; DNA: TGTGCCAGCAGCTTAGCTTCCGGGACCCTTAATGAAAAACTGTTTTTT
size: many; J: TRBJ2-2; D: TRBD2; V: TRBV12-3/TRBV12-4; CDR3: CASSPFGHRAGGSAGELFF; DNA: TGTGCCAGCAGTCCCTTCGGGCATCGAGCGGGAGGGTCCGCCGGGGAGCTGTTTTTT
size: many; J: TRBJ2-5; D: -; V: TRBV13; CDR3: CASSLGRDFQETQYF; DNA: TGTGCCAGCAGCTTAGGCCGTGACTTCCAAGAGACCCAGTACTTC
size: many; J: TRBJ2-7; D: -; V: TRBV29-1; CDR3: CSVIRADSYEQYF; DNA: TGCAGCGTTATTCGGGCCGACAGCTACGAGCAGTACTTC
size: many; J: TRBJ2-1; D: -; V: TRBV7-8; CDR3: CASSATGAPYNEQFF; DNA: TGTGCCAGCAGCGCCACCGGGGCGCCTTACAATGAGCAGTTCTTC
size: many; J: TRBJ1-1; D: -; V: TRBV29-1; CDR3: CSVETAGLNTEAFF; DNA: TGCAGCGTTGAAACGGCAGGGTTGAACACTGAAGCTTTCTTT
size: many; J: TRBJ1-2; D: -; V: TRBV6-1; CDR3: CASSEAGRIYGYTF; DNA: TGTGCCAGCAGTGAAGCGGGCAGAATCTATGGCTACACCTTC
size: many; J: TRBJ2-5; D: -; V: TRBV4-1; CDR3: CASSQQGPQETQYF; DNA: TGCGCCAGCAGCCAACAGGGGCCCCAAGAGACCCAGTACTTC
size: many; J: TRBJ2-1; D: TRBD2; V: TRBV5-1; CDR3: CASSLSGSVVYEQFF; DNA: TGCGCCAGCAGCCTTAGCGGGAGTGTCGTCTATGAGCAGTTCTTC
size: many; J: TRBJ2-7; D: -; V: TRBV6-8; CDR3: CASSYSSRSSSYEQYF; DNA: TGTGCCAGCAGTTACTCATCCCGCTCTAGCTCCTACGAGCAGTACTTC
size: many; J: TRBJ2-1; D: -; V: TRBV28; CDR3: CASLSGNNEQFF; DNA: TGTGCCAGTCTTAGCGGAAACAATGAGCAGTTCTTC
size: many; J: TRBJ1-2; D: -; V: TRBV30; CDR3: CAWAQVNYGYTF; DNA: TGTGCCTGGGCACAGGTGAACTATGGCTACACCTTC
size: many; J: TRBJ2-1; D: TRBD2; V: TRBV20-1; CDR3: CSARGLAGLGDTEQFF; DNA: TGCAGTGCTAGGGGCCTAGCGGGACTGGGCGACACTGAGCAGTTCTTC
size: many; J: TRBJ2-3; D: TRBD2; V: TRBV20-1; CDR3: CSARSPRGATNTQYF; DNA: TGCAGTGCTAGATCCCCGCGGGGGGCCACGAATACGCAGTATTTT
size: many; J: TRBJ2-1; D: -; V: TRBV28; CDR3: CASSPDLSPTEQFF; DNA: TGTGCCAGCAGTCCTGACCTCAGTCCAACCGAGCAGTTCTTC
size: many; J: TRBJ2-7; D: -; V: TRBV19; CDR3: CASSIEEGPSYEQYF; DNA: TGTGCCAGTAGTATAGAGGAGGGGCCCTCCTACGAGCAGTACTTC
size: many; J: TRBJ2-2; D: -; V: TRBV4-3; CDR3: CASSQGTDRLFF; DNA: TGCGCCAGCAGCCAAGGGACAGATCGGCTGTTTTTT
size: many; J: TRBJ2-7; D: TRBD2; V: TRBV9; CDR3: CASSVGGLAGLNEQYF; DNA: TGTGCCAGCAGCGTAGGAGGGCTAGCGGGCCTTAACGAGCAGTACTTC
size: many; J: TRBJ2-1; D: TRBD2; V: TRBV6-5; CDR3: CASTRSRVAGNEQFF; DNA: TGTGCCAGCACCCGAAGTAGGGTAGCGGGCAATGAGCAGTTCTTC
size: many; J: TRBJ1-1; D: -; V: TRBV29-1; CDR3: CSVEKQLNTEAFF; DNA: TGCAGCGTTGAAAAACAGCTGAACACTGAAGCTTTCTTT
size: few; J: TRBJ1-1; D: -; V: TRBV20-1; CDR3: CSARAAGGTEAFF; DNA: TGCAGTGCTAGAGCGGCGGGCGGCACTGAAGCTTTCTTT
size: many; J: TRBJ2-1; D: -; V: TRBV5-1; CDR3: CASSPAAGYREEQFF; DNA: TGCGCCAGCAGCCCGGCGGCAGGGTATCGGGAAGAGCAGTTCTTC